The 26 T cell receptor beta chains below all came from one sample that was sequenced in a study of blood T cell repertoires in COVID-19. TCRdb's copy holds only in-frame clones and misses some; the assay was immunoSEQ multiplex PCR. The data hold fewer than 600,000 clones, with roughly 89% observed a single time. The material sequenced was peripheral blood. Source of these receptors: a young man with COVID-19, enrolled during active disease.

The rearrangement uses TRBV19 and TRBJ2-1; the match to TRBD2 covers 9 bases. J was trimmed by 6 bases and V by 7 bases; bases with no gene match: 10. The CDR3 extends over 15 amino acids. Germline V gene lookup returns CDR1 LNHDA and CDR2 SQIVND (reference sequence). Written as DNA, the CDR3 is TGTGCCAGTACCCCCGGCGCGGGAGGGTCCAATGAGCAGTTCTTC. Its translation: CASTPGAGGSNEQFF.

This rearrangement joins TRBV6-2 or TRBV6-3 to TRBJ1-6; TRBD1 matches at 8 bases. V was pared by 0 bases and J by 0 bases, with 4 bases of the junction left unmatched. The CDR3 is 18 amino acids. Germline V gene data show CDR1 as MNHEY and CDR2 as SVGEGT. The CDR3 region is CASSYSGTGRSYNSPLHF. The CDR3 region has the DNA TGTGCCAGCAGTTACTCCGGGACAGGCCGCTCCTATAATTCACCCCTCCACTTT.

CDR3 in amino acids: CASSTQGLGNQPQHF. CDR3 in DNA: TGTGCCAGCAGTACACAGGGTCTCGGCAATCAGCCCCAGCATTTT. This chain connects TRBV6-2 or TRBV6-3 to TRBJ1-5, with D perhaps TRBD1 (6 bases). V lost 5 bases, J lost 2 bases, and 13 bases lay in between. Germline V gives CDR1 MNHEY, CDR2 SVGEGT. The CDR3 is made up of 15 amino acids.

The chain links TRBV3-1 (or the pseudogene TRBV3-2) to TRBJ1-5, with D possibly TRBD1 on 6 matching bases. The V gene's germline CDR1 is LGHDT and CDR2 YNNKEL (reference sequence). The V gene lost 6 bases and the J gene lost 6 bases, with 9 bases spanning the gap. The CDR3 has 12 amino acids. The CDR3 loop reads CASSLGGQPQHF. The DNA of the CDR3 is TGTGCCAGCAGTCTAGGGGGTCAGCCCCAGCATTTT.

This sequence joins TRBV19 and TRBJ2-5, with 7 bases matching TRBD1. The germline V gene has CDR1 LNHDA and CDR2 SQIVND (reference sequence). Trimming took 5 bases from V and 2 from J; bases not matched to a gene: 2. The CDR3 spans 13 residues. The CDR3 protein is CASSPTGQETQYF. CDR3 DNA: TGTGCCAGTAGTCCGACAGGGCAAGAGACCCAGTACTTC.

The chain combines TRBV11-3 with TRBJ2-7; 9 nucleotides match TRBD2. Looked up from germline, CDR1 is SGHNT and CDR2 is YENEEA. The CDR3 has 14 residues. Unmatched junction bases numbered 5, after V lost 5 bases and J lost 3 bases. The CDR3 loop is CASSPAGGNYEQYF. DNA for the CDR3: TGTGCCAGCAGCCCGGCGGGGGGGAACTACGAGCAGTACTTC.

CDR3 loop: CASSPLSSAQETQYF. The CDR3 coding sequence is TGTGCCAGCTCACCCTTGTCTAGCGCACAAGAGACCCAGTACTTC. The chain recombines TRBV18 with TRBJ2-5, with D maybe TRBD2 (6 bases). Per the germline V gene, CDR1 is KGHSH and CDR2 is LQKENI. The length of the CDR3 is 15 residues. Between the trimmed V and J ends, which lost 3 bases and 2 bases, there was a span of 13 bases.

The chain has TRBV10-2 and TRBJ2-7, with D tentatively TRBD1 (6 bases). Per germline, CDR1 WSHSY and CDR2 SAAADI. With 3 bases removed from V and 4 bases from J, the gap between germline ends came to 10 bases. The CDR3 loop spans 13 amino acids. The CDR3 sequence is CASSDTGLYEQYF. CDR3 nucleotide sequence: TGCGCCAGCAGTGATACAGGGTTATACGAGCAGTACTTC.

V usage is TRBV5-6 and J usage is TRBJ2-7, with 7 bases aligning to TRBD1. Germline CDR1 SGHDT, CDR2 YYEEEE. Trimming removed 7 bases from V and 4 bases from J; junction bases left unmatched: 8. There are 13 residues in the CDR3. For the CDR3, the DNA is TGTGCCAGCTCCGCCGGGACAGCTTACGAGCAGTACTTC. This codes for CASSAGTAYEQYF.

V gene TRBV5-6 combines with J gene TRBJ2-3, with 8 bases identical to TRBD1. Trimming took 4 bases from V and 0 from J; bases not matched to a gene: 7. This CDR3 comprises 16 residues. The germline V gene has CDR1 SGHDT and CDR2 YYEEEE. The CDR3 loop is CASSRRTGWSTDTQYF. CDR3 DNA sequence: TGTGCCAGCAGCCGCAGGACAGGGTGGAGCACAGATACGCAGTATTTT. The whole variable domain, remainder taken from reference TRBV5-6 and TRBJ2-3, is DAGVTQSPTHLIKTRGQQVTLRCSPKSGHDTVSWYQQALGQGPQFIFQYYEEEERQRGNFPDRFSGHQFPNYSSELNVNALLLGDSALYLCASSRRTGWSTDTQYFGPGTRLTVL.

This clone appeared once. V gene TRBV25-1 combines with J gene TRBJ1-2; D not certain. Trimming removed 5 bases from V and 6 bases from J, with 7 bases in between. Per the germline V gene, CDR1 is MGHDK and CDR2 is SYGVNS. The CDR3 length is 11 residues. DNA of the CDR3: TGTGCCAGCAGTAACAGTAATGGCTACACCTTC. It translates to CASSNSNGYTF.

This sequence joins TRBV11-3 and TRBJ2-1, with 7 bases matching TRBD1. The germline V gene encodes CDR1 SGHNT and CDR2 YENEEA. This CDR3 has 13 residues. The V gene end was trimmed by 6 bases and the J gene end by 5 bases; junction bases not matched to a gene: 4. The CDR3: CASRPTGDNEQFF. Here the CDR3 DNA reads TGTGCCAGCAGACCAACAGGGGACAATGAGCAGTTCTTC.

The chain joins TRBV2 to TRBJ2-5; 10 bases match TRBD1. V lost 4 bases and J lost 5; bases outside the gene matches: 4. The CDR3 covers 14 residues. The germline CDR1 and CDR2 sequences are SNHLY and FYNNEI. CDR3 amino acids: CASSADRGRETQYF. CDR3 DNA: TGTGCCAGCAGTGCCGACAGGGGGCGGGAGACCCAGTACTTC.

The chain carries TRBV10-3 and TRBJ1-2; D gene ambiguous. V lost 7 bases and J 5 bases, leaving 8 bases between the germline ends. The CDR3 covers 11 residues. Per the germline V gene, CDR1 is ENHRY and CDR2 is SYGVKD. The CDR3 here is CAITAGYGYTF. The DNA of the CDR3 is TGTGCCATCACTGCGGGTTATGGCTACACCTTC.

Of note for this clone: The sample has other DNA sequences that encode this CDR3 too. V gene TRBV6-5 combines with J gene TRBJ1-2; 8 positions agree with TRBD1. CDR1 MNHEY and CDR2 SVGAGI come from the germline V gene. Germline trimming cut 6 bases from V and 8 bases from J; bases unmatched to any gene: 5. The CDR3 length is 12 residues. The CDR3 DNA follows: TGTGCCAGCAGCCAGGGGGCTAGGGGCTACACCTTC. Translated, it gives CASSQGARGYTF.

This chain links TRBV6-1 with TRBJ1-2; D gene unclear. Trimming took off 3 bases at V and 3 bases at J, with 17 bases between the two ends. Germline loops: CDR1 MNHNS, CDR2 SASEGT. The CDR3 sequence is 16 residues long. The CDR3 spells CASSDYGRRPYYGYTF. In DNA form, the CDR3 reads TGTGCCAGCAGTGACTACGGGAGGAGGCCATACTATGGCTACACCTTC.

This clone was observed once. V gene TRBV5-6 combines with J gene TRBJ2-5, with a weak D call TRBD1 (6 bases). Deletions cut 0 bases from V and 4 bases from J, with 13 bases between. The CDR3 is 15 residues long. CDR1 SGHDT and CDR2 YYEEEE come from the germline V gene. CDR3 loop: CASSLAAGAGETQYF. CDR3 DNA sequence: TGTGCCAGCAGCTTGGCCGCAGGGGCCGGAGAGACCCAGTACTTC.

V gene TRBV19 combines with J gene TRBJ1-1, with 11 nucleotides matching TRBD1. The CDR3 spans 15 residues. V gave up 7 bases and J gave up 1 base; unmatched junction bases: 5. CDR1 is LNHDA, CDR2 SQIVND, per germline (reference sequence). The CDR3 coding sequence is TGTGCCAGTAAAGAGGGGACAGGGGGGAACACTGAAGCTTTCTTT. Translating gives CASKEGTGGNTEAFF.

The chain is built from TRBV19 and TRBJ1-5; D is ambiguous. Germline V gene lookup returns CDR1 LNHDA and CDR2 SQIVND (reference sequence). The CDR3 extends over 15 amino acids. The ends were cut back, 6 bases at V and 7 bases at J, with 19 bases in the middle. CDR3 amino acids: CASSPTLGFGQPQHF. CDR3 DNA sequence: TGTGCCAGTAGCCCTACTCTAGGATTTGGGCAGCCCCAGCATTTT.

This clone occurred once. The chain uses TRBV12-5 and TRBJ1-4, with 7 bases matching TRBD1. V trimming: 5 bases; J trimming: 7 bases; junction bases outside the gene matches: 7. The length of the CDR3 is 14 residues. The germline V gene has CDR1 LGHNT and CDR2 FRNRAP. The CDR3: CASGHDREREKLFF. CDR3 DNA: TGTGCTAGTGGTCACGACAGGGAGCGTGAAAAACTGTTTTTT.

The chain combines TRBV2 with TRBJ1-2; D call uncertain. The CDR3 runs 12 residues. V was pared by 3 bases and J by 5 bases, with 7 bases between. The germline gives CDR1 SNHLY, CDR2 FYNNEI. CDR3 in amino acids: CASSEGRYGYTF. DNA of the CDR3: TGTGCCAGCAGTGAGGGCCGGTATGGCTACACCTTC.

This chain uses TRBV3-1 (or the pseudogene TRBV3-2) with TRBJ2-3; D is possibly TRBD1 (6 bases). Trimming removed 3 bases from V and 4 bases from J, with 14 bases in between. Germline V lookup: CDR1 LGHDT, CDR2 YNNKEL (reference sequence). The CDR3 extends over 15 amino acids. CDR3 DNA sequence: TGTGCCAGCAGCCACCGGGATAAGGGGGCAGATACGCAGTATTTT. Translating gives CASSHRDKGADTQYF.

The chain is built from TRBV9 and TRBJ2-1, with 7 bases identical to TRBD2. This CDR3 is 19 amino acids long. The J segment lost 8 bases and the V segment lost 5 bases, leaving 25 bases of the junction unmatched. The germline V gene has CDR1 SGDLS and CDR2 YYNGEE. The CDR3 region has the DNA TGTGCCAGCAGTCAACGGGGGGAGGGCGGACGGTTCCCTTTCGATGAGCAGTTCTTC. Protein sequence: CASSQRGEGGRFPFDEQFF.

V usage is TRBV5-4 and J usage is TRBJ2-2; 10 bases line up with TRBD1. This CDR3 has 15 residues. Germline V gene data show CDR1 as SGHNT and CDR2 as YYREEE (reference sequence). Losses at the gene ends were 4 bases for V and 4 bases for J; bases not matched to a gene: 4. The CDR3 loop reads CASSPGQGITGELFF. The CDR3 coding sequence is TGTGCCAGCAGCCCGGGACAGGGGATCACCGGGGAGCTGTTTTTT.

The rearrangement uses TRBV18 and TRBJ1-1; 11 bases are shared with TRBD1. V gave up 3 bases and J gave up 0 bases; unmatched junction bases: 15. Germline V gives CDR1 KGHSH, CDR2 LQKENI. CDR3 size: 20 residues. The CDR3 region is CASSPLATRDRGSLNTEAFF. As DNA, the CDR3 is TGTGCCAGCTCACCCTTAGCCACAAGGGACAGGGGGTCCCTGAACACTGAAGCTTTCTTT.

This clone appeared many times. This chain uses TRBV4-2 with TRBJ1-1, with D possibly being TRBD1 (6 bases). Germline lookup yields CDR1 LGHNA and CDR2 YNFKEQ. The CDR3 covers 16 residues. V was shortened by 0 bases and J by 6 bases, with 17 bases between the two germline ends. CDR3 nucleotides: TGTGCCAGCAGCCAAGATTTAGGTAAGAAGGGGGCTGAAGCTTTCTTT. This encodes CASSQDLGKKGAEAFF.